Listed here is a single T cell receptor (beta chain). Its cognate antigen is unknown. The sample is drawn from a study of graft-versus-host responses after intestinal transplantation. Study details: In this cohort, recipients had multivisceral, liver-intestinal, or isolated intestinal transplants. Anti-thymocyte globulin induction, then tacrolimus and steroids for roughly 3 years, went to all recipients. Study outcomes and limitations: Circulating GvH clones peaking coincided with falling HvG clones soon after transplant.

Only in-frame clones appear in the TCRdb table, and some are missing; sequencing was by immunoSEQ multiplex PCR. The sample yields about 110,000 clones, about 94% seen once. This CDR3 has 10 amino acids. Germline V gene lookup returns CDR1 MNHNS and CDR2 SASEGT. V was pared by 9 bases and J by 6 bases, with 8 bases between. V gene TRBV6-1 combines with J gene TRBJ1-1; D call uncertain. This TCR was sampled from a human donor who received an intestinal transplant. The source material was unstimulated CD8+ T cells sorted from spleen or lymph node cells, sampled before intestinal transplant. As DNA, the CDR3 is TGTGCCAGTAATTGGTCTGAAGCTTTCTTT. This gives the protein CASNWSEAFF.